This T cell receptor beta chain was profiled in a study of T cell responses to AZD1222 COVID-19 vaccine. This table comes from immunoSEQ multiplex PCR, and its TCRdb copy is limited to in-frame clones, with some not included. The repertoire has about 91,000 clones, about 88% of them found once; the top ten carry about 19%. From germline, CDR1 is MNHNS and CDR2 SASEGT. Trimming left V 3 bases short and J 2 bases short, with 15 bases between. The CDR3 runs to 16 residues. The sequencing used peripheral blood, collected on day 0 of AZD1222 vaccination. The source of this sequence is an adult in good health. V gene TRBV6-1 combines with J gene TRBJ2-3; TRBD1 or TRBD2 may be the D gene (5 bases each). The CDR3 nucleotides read TGTGCCAGCAGTGAGACAGCCGGAGGTCCCACAGATACGCAGTATTTT. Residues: CASSETAGGPTDTQYF.